The rows below give T cell receptor beta chains drawn from one sample of a study of shared clonotypes between healthy human individuals. Generated by immunoSEQ multiplex PCR, the TCRdb table keeps only in-frame clones and is missing some. Of 2 million to 2.5 million clones in the sample, roughly 95% were seen once. Sequencing was carried out using naive CD4+ T cells sorted from blood. Source of these receptors: a man in his late teens or twenties in good health. CDR3s include the opening cysteine and the closing phenylalanine or tryptophan. Fields, in order: D gene, J gene, V gene, clone size, CDR3 DNA, CDR3 protein. A D gene is named only where the DNA matches it firmly. Size is stated for part of the rows, as once, few or many counts, or as a class when the clone is expanded.

d_gene: TRBD1
j_gene: TRBJ1-2
v_gene: TRBV10-1
abundance: .
CDR3nt: TGCGCCAGCAGTGAGAGGAGGACAGGGGGCGGCTACACCTTC
CDR3aa: CASSERRTGGGYTF

d_gene: TRBD1
j_gene: TRBJ2-2
v_gene: TRBV5-1
abundance: .
CDR3nt: TGCGCCAGCAGCTTGGGGACAGGGGTCACCGGGGAGCTGTTTTTT
CDR3aa: CASSLGTGVTGELFF

d_gene: TRBD1
j_gene: TRBJ2-7
v_gene: TRBV28
abundance: .
CDR3nt: TGTGCCAGCAGTGGGACAGGGCCCACCTACGAGCAGTACTTC
CDR3aa: CASSGTGPTYEQYF

d_gene: TRBD1
j_gene: TRBJ2-7
v_gene: TRBV7-9
abundance: .
CDR3nt: TGTGCCAGCAGCTTAGAGGGGACAGGGGGCTCCGAGCAGTACTTC
CDR3aa: CASSLEGTGGSEQYF

d_gene: .
j_gene: TRBJ2-7
v_gene: TRBV6-5
abundance: once
CDR3nt: TGTGCCAGCAGTTACCTACAGGGTTTCAACGAGCAGTACTTC
CDR3aa: CASSYLQGFNEQYF

d_gene: .
j_gene: TRBJ1-6
v_gene: TRBV6-5
abundance: .
CDR3nt: TGTGCCAGCAGTTACTCGGAGTACGGGTTGAATTCACCCCTCCACTTT
CDR3aa: CASSYSEYGLNSPLHF

d_gene: .
j_gene: TRBJ2-3
v_gene: TRBV4-1
abundance: .
CDR3nt: TGCGCCAGCAGCCAAGCAGCGGGCACCACAGATACGCAGTATTTT
CDR3aa: CASSQAAGTTDTQYF

d_gene: .
j_gene: TRBJ1-3
v_gene: TRBV4-1
abundance: .
CDR3nt: TGCGCCAGCTCCGTTAAACGGACGTGGGGTGAGTCCCTCTCTGGAAACACCATATATTTT
CDR3aa: CASSVKRTWGESLSGNTIYF

d_gene: .
j_gene: TRBJ1-3
v_gene: TRBV19
abundance: .
CDR3nt: TGTGCCACACATCTCAGAGGATCGCCTCGCTCTGGAAACACCATATATTTT
CDR3aa: CATHLRGSPRSGNTIYF

d_gene: .
j_gene: TRBJ2-2
v_gene: TRBV6-1
abundance: once
CDR3nt: TGTGCCAGCACCGAGGCCGGGGAGCTGTTTTTT
CDR3aa: CASTEAGELFF

d_gene: .
j_gene: TRBJ2-7
v_gene: TRBV6-1
abundance: .
CDR3nt: TGTGCCAGCAGGCTTACGACAGGCAGCTACGAGCAGTACTTC
CDR3aa: CASRLTTGSYEQYF

d_gene: .
j_gene: TRBJ1-5
v_gene: TRBV2
abundance: .
CDR3nt: TGTGCCAGCAGTGATCCCAGGTGGGGGAGCAATCAGCCCCAGCATTTT
CDR3aa: CASSDPRWGSNQPQHF

d_gene: TRBD2
j_gene: TRBJ2-7
v_gene: TRBV10-3
abundance: .
CDR3nt: TGTGCCATCAGTCCCGCGGGAGGAATGGGGTACGAGCAGTACTTC
CDR3aa: CAISPAGGMGYEQYF

d_gene: .
j_gene: TRBJ2-1
v_gene: TRBV14
abundance: .
CDR3nt: TGTGCCAGCATCCACGAACAGGGCCTTCCGTACAATGAGCAGTTCTTC
CDR3aa: CASIHEQGLPYNEQFF